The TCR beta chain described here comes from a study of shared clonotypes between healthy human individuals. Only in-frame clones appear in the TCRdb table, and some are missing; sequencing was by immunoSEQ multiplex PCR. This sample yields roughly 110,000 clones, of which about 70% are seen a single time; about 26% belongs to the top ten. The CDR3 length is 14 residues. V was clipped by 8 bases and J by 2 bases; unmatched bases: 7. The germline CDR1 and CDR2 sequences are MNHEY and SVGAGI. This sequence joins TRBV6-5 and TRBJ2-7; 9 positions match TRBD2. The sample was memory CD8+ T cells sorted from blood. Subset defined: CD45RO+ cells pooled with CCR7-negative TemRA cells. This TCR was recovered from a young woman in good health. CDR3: CASYSGRGAYEQYF. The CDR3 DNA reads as TGTGCCAGCTATAGCGGGAGAGGAGCCTACGAGCAGTACTTC.